The rows below give T cell receptor beta chains drawn from one sample of a study of regulatory T cells in long-lasting Graves disease. TCRdb passed the multiplex PCR reads through MiXCR, listing each CDR3 protein once. The sample lists 450,000 or so distinct CDR3 sequences; 22% were seen once. The material sequenced was peripheral blood mononuclear cells (PBMCs), taken when the disease was refractory, from a patient treated with antithyroid drugs. The receptors were sampled from a female donor with Graves disease. CDR3s include the opening cysteine and the closing phenylalanine or tryptophan. The D gene is left open where the match is weak. Not all rows give a size; the values are once, few, many and, for expanded clones, a class.

V	D	J	size	CDR3
TRBV7-2	TRBD2	TRBJ2-3	NA	CASSHSGTSTDTQYF
TRBV7-9	NA	TRBJ2-7	NA	CASSSYGLFGIPYEQYF
TRBV2	NA	TRBJ2-7	many	CASKARGLFSEQYF
TRBV12-3/TRBV12-4	TRBD1	TRBJ1-1	NA	CASRVTGGVNTEAFF
TRBV6-2/TRBV6-3	NA	TRBJ2-1	few	CASSYSFREQFF
TRBV28	TRBD1	TRBJ1-5	many	CASTITGQGSNQPQHF
TRBV11-3	NA	TRBJ1-2	many	CASSQWDANYGYTF
TRBV20-1	NA	TRBJ2-5	NA	CSARPLKGGLETQYF
TRBV2	TRBD1	TRBJ1-1	many	CASRFAGGRRSTEAFF
TRBV2	TRBD1	TRBJ2-7	many	CASSDGTGGGLRTYEQYF
TRBV7-3	NA	TRBJ1-6	NA	CASSLDHGGSPLHF
TRBV6-4	TRBD2	TRBJ2-7	few	CASSEGPGTSGKYF
TRBV28	TRBD1	TRBJ2-5	many	CASSDGDREETQYF
TRBV28	NA	TRBJ2-3	NA	CASSESGWLTDTQYF
TRBV28	TRBD1	TRBJ1-2	many	CASGTGSSYTF
TRBV24-1	NA	TRBJ1-2	many	CATSDRNGYTF
TRBV7-9	NA	TRBJ1-2	NA	CASSGAVVDGYTF
TRBV6-2/TRBV6-3	NA	TRBJ2-7	NA	CASRYRALRIYEQYF
TRBV12-3/TRBV12-4	NA	TRBJ2-1	many	CASRRSQGPYNEQFF
TRBV6-1	NA	TRBJ1-1	many	CASSEVEANTEAFF
TRBV28	TRBD1	TRBJ2-7	many	CASSSRRWDSSYEQYF
TRBV10-3	NA	TRBJ1-5	NA	CAISKSSRGNQPQHF
TRBV12-3/TRBV12-4	TRBD2	TRBJ2-5	many	CASSLGGLAGFQETQYF
TRBV28	NA	TRBJ2-5	NA	CASSVQGVVGETQYF
TRBV11-2	TRBD1	TRBJ1-1	many	CASGNRGLNTEAFF
TRBV20-1	NA	TRBJ1-4	few	CSARQTGDAVVTTNEKLFF
TRBV12-3/TRBV12-4	TRBD2	TRBJ2-5	many	CASSLPGTSGPWGTQYF
TRBV28	TRBD1	TRBJ1-1	NA	CASSLSITGGTEAFF
TRBV7-9	NA	TRBJ2-3	few	CASSKGSTDTQYF
TRBV6-1	NA	TRBJ1-4	NA	CANSSDGTNEKLFF
TRBV30	NA	TRBJ2-5	NA	CAWSGGEGQYF
TRBV2	NA	TRBJ1-2	many	CASSVSQGNYGYTF
TRBV27	NA	TRBJ2-7	many	CASSPSSSYEQYF
TRBV6-5	NA	TRBJ2-7	many	CASSYSHSAYEQYF
TRBV28	NA	TRBJ2-5	many	CASIRDPVDETQYF
TRBV28	NA	TRBJ2-7	many	CASTLGRGSYEQYF
TRBV7-3	NA	TRBJ2-1	many	CASSLRRSNEQFF
TRBV6-2/TRBV6-3	NA	TRBJ1-1	NA	CASRSYMNTEAFF
TRBV11-1	NA	TRBJ2-7	many	CASSPRWGDSSYEQYF
TRBV28	NA	TRBJ2-7	many	CASSLTLYGEQYF
TRBV11-2	TRBD1	TRBJ2-4	many	CASSLGTGGFLAKNIQYF
TRBV18	NA	TRBJ1-6	NA	CASSRDPSALHF
TRBV7-2	NA	TRBJ2-5	many	CASSLKETQYF
TRBV6-1	NA	TRBJ1-1	many	CASRSGLGTEAFF
TRBV3-1	NA	TRBJ2-5	few	CASSQTGLPGETQYF
TRBV12-3/TRBV12-4	TRBD2	TRBJ2-3	NA	CASSSPPGLAGGPFTDTQYF
TRBV13	NA	TRBJ1-4	many	CASSFSGIEKLFF
TRBV28	NA	TRBJ2-6	many	CASSPHTTNVLTF
TRBV30	NA	TRBJ2-5	many	CAWSRLAQETQYF
TRBV6-2/TRBV6-3	NA	TRBJ2-5	many	CASSWIGETQYF
TRBV20-1	NA	TRBJ2-7	NA	CSATRGVDRPPSFYEQYF
TRBV6-2/TRBV6-3	NA	TRBJ1-4	NA	CASSYGRSNEKLFF